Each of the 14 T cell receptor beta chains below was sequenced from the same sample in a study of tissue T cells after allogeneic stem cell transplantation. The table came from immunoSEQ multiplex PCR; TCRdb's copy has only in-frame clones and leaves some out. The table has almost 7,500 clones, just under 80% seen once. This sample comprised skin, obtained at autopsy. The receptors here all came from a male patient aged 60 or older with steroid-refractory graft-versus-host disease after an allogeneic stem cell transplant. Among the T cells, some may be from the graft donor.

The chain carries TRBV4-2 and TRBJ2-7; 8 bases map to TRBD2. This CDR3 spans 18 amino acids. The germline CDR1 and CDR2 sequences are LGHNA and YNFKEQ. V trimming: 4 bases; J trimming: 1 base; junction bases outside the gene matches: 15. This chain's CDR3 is CASSRLGDGGALSYEQYF. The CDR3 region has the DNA TGTGCCAGCAGCCGCCTCGGGGACGGGGGGGCCCTATCCTACGAGCAGTACTTC.

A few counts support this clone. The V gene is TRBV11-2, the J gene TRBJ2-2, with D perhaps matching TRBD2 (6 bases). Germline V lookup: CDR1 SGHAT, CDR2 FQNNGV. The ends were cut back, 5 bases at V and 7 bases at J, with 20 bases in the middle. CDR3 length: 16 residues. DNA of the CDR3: TGTGCCAGCAGCAGGCTAGCGCGCCCTATAAGCGGGGAGCTGTTTTTT. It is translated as CASSRLARPISGELFF.

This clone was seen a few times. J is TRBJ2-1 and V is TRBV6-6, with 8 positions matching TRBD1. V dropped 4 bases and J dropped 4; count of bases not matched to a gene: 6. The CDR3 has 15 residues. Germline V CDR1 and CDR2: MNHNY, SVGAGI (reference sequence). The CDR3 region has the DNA TGTGCCAGCAGTTTACAGGGGGTGAAGTACAATGAGCAGTTCTTC. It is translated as CASSLQGVKYNEQFF.

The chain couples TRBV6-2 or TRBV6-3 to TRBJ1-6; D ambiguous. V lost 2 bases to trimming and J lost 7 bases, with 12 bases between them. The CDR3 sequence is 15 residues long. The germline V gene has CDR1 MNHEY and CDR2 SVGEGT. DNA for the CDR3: TGTGCCAGCAGTTACGTCCAGCGATCAAATTCACCCCTCCACTTT. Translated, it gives CASSYVQRSNSPLHF.

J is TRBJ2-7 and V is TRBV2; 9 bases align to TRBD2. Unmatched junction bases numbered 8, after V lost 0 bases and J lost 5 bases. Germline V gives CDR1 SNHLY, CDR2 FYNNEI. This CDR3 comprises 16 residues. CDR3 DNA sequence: TGTGCCAGCAGTGAAGCATGGGGACTAGCCATCGACGAGCAGTACTTC. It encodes CASSEAWGLAIDEQYF.

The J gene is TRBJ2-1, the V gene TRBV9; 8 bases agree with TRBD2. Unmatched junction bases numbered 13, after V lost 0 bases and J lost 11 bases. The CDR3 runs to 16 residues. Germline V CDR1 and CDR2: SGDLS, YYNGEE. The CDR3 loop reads CASSVDRSRGVSQQFF. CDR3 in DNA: TGTGCCAGCAGCGTAGATCGGTCGCGGGGGGTGTCGCAGCAGTTCTTC.

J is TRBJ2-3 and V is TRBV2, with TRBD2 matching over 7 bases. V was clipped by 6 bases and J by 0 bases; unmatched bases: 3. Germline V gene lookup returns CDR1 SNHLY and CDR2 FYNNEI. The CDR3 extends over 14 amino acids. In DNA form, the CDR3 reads TGTGCCAGCAGAGCGGGACCTAGCACAGATACGCAGTATTTT. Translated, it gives CASRAGPSTDTQYF.

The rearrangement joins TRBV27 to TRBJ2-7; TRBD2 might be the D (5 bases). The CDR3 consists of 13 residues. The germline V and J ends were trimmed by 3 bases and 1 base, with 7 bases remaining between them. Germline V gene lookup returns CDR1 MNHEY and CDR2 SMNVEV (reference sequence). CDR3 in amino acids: CASSFRGSYEQYF. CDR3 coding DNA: TGTGCCAGCAGTTTTCGGGGATCCTACGAGCAGTACTTC.

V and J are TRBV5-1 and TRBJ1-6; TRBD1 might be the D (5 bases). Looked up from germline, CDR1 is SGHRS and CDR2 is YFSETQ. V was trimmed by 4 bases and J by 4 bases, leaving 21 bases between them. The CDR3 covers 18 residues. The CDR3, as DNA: TGCGCCAGCAGCCACATGGAAAACCGGGACGCTTATAATTCACCCCTCCACTTT. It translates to CASSHMENRDAYNSPLHF.

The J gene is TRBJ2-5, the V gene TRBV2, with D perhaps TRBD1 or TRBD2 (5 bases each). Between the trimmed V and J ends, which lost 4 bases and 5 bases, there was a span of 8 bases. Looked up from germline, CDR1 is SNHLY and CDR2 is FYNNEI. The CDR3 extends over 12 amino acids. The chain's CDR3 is CASSGEGETQYF. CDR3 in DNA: TGTGCCAGCAGTGGAGAGGGGGAGACCCAGTACTTC.

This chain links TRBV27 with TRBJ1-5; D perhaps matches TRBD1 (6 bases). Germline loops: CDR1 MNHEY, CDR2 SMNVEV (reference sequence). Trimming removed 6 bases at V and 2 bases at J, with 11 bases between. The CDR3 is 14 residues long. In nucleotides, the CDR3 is TGTGCCAGCAGAATGCCAGGGGGCAATCAGCCCCAGCATTTT. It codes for CASRMPGGNQPQHF.

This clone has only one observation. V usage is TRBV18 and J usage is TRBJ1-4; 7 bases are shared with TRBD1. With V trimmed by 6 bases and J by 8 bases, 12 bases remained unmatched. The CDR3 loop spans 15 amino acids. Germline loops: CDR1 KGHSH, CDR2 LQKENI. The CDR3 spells CASSPSLQGREKLFF. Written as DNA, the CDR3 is TGTGCCAGCTCCCCGTCCTTACAGGGGCGGGAAAAACTGTTTTTT.

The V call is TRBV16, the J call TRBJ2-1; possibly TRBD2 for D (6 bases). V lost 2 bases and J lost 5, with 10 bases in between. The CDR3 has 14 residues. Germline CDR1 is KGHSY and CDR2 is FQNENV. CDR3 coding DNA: TGTGCCAGCAGCCAAAGCGGGCTAAACAATGAGCAGTTCTTC. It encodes CASSQSGLNNEQFF.

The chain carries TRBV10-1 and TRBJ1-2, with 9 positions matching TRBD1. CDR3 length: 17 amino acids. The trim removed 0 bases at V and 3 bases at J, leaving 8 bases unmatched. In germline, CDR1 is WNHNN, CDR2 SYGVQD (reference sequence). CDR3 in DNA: TGCGCCAGCAGTGAGTCGTCGGTGGGACAGGGCTACTATGGCTACACCTTC. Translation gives CASSESSVGQGYYGYTF.